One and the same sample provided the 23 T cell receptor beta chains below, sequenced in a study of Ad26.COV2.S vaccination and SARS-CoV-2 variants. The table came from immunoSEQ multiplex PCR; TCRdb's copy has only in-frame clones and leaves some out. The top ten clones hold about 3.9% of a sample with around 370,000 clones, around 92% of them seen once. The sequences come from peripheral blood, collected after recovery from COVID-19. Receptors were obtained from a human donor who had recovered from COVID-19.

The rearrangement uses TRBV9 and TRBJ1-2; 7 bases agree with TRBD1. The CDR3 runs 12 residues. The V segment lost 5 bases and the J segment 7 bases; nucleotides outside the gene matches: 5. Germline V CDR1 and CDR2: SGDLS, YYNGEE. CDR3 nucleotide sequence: TGTGCCAGCAGAGACAGGGTTTTTGGCTACACCTTC. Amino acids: CASRDRVFGYTF.

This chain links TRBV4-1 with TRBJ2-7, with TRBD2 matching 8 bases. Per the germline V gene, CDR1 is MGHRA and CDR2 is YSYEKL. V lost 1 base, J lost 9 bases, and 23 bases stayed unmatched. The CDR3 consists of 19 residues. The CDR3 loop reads CASSQGTSRSPGPLSGQYF. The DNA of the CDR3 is TGCGCCAGCAGCCAAGGGACTAGCCGATCACCGGGCCCCCTCTCGGGGCAGTACTTC.

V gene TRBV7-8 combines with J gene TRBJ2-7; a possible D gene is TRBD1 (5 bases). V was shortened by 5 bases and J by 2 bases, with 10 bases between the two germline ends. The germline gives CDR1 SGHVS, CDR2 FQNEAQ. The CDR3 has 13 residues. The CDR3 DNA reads TGTGCCAGCAGCCCAGACAGAACCTACGAGCAGTACTTC. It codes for CASSPDRTYEQYF.

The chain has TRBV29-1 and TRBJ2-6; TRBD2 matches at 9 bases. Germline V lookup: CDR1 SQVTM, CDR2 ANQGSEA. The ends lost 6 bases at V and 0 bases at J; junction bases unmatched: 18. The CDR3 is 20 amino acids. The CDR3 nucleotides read TGCAGCGTCGTGACTAGCGGCCTCTTCTCAGCTAACTCTGGGGCCAACGTCCTGACTTTC. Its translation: CSVVTSGLFSANSGANVLTF.

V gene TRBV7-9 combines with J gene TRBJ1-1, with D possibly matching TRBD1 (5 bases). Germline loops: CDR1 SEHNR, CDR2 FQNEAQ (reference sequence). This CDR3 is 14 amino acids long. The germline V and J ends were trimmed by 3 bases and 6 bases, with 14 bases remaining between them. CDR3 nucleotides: TGTGCCAGCAGCTTGAGCGGGGGGGTGGCTGAAGCTTTCTTT. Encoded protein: CASSLSGGVAEAFF.

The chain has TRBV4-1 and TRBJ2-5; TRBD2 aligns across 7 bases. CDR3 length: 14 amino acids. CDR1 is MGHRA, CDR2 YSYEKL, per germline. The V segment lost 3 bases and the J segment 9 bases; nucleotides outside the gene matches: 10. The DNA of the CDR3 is TGCGCCAGCAGCCATGGGGGGGATACTGGGGCCCAGTACTTC. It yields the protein CASSHGGDTGAQYF.

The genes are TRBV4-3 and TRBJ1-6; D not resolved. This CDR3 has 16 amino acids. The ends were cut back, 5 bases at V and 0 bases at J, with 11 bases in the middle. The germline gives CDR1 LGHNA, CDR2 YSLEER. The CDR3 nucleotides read TGCGCCAGCAGCGAGCTCGGGAGCTCCTATAATTCACCCCTCCACTTT. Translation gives CASSELGSSYNSPLHF.

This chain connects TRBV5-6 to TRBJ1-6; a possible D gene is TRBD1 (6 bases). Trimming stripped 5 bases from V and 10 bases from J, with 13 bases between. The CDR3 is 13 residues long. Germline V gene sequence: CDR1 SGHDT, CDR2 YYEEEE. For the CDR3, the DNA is TGTGCCAGCAGTTTACAGGGTTTGTCACCCCTCCACTTT. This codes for CASSLQGLSPLHF.

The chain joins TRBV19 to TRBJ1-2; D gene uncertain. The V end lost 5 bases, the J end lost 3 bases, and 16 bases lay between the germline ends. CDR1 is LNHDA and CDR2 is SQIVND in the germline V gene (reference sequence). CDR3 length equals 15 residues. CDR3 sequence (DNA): TGTGCCAGTAGTCCTCCGTTCTTGATGGACTATGGCTACACCTTC. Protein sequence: CASSPPFLMDYGYTF. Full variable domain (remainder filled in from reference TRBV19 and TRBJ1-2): DGGITQSPKYLFRKEGQNVTLSCEQNLNHDAMYWYRQDPGQGLRLIYYSQIVNDFQKGDIAEGYSVSREKKESFPLTVTSAQKNPTAFYLCASSPPFLMDYGYTFGSGTRLTVV.

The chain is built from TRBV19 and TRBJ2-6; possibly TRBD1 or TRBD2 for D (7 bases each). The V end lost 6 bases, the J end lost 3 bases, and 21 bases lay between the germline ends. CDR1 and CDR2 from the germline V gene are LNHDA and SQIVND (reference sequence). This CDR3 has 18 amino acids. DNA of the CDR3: TGTGCCAGTAGCTCTCCCGGGGGAGGGGGCTTTGGGGCCAACGTCCTGACTTTC. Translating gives CASSSPGGGGFGANVLTF.

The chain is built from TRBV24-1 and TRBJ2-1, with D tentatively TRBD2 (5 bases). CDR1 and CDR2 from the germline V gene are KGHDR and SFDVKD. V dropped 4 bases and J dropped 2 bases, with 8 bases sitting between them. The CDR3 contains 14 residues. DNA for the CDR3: TGTGCCACCAGTGAGGCCGGGACCTACAATGAGCAGTTCTTC. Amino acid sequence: CATSEAGTYNEQFF.

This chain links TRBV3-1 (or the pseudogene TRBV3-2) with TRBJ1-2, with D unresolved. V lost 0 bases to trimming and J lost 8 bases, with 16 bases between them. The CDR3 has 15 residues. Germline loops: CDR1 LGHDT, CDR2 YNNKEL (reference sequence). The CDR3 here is CASSQEGGSPGGYTF. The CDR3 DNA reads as TGTGCCAGCAGCCAAGAGGGAGGGTCACCGGGCGGCTACACCTTC.

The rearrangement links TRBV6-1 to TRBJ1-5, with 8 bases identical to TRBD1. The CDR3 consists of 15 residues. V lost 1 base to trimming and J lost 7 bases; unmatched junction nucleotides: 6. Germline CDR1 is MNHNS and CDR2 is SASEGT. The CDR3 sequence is CASSEGQGALQPQHF. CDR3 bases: TGTGCCAGCAGTGAAGGGCAGGGGGCCCTCCAGCCCCAGCATTTT.

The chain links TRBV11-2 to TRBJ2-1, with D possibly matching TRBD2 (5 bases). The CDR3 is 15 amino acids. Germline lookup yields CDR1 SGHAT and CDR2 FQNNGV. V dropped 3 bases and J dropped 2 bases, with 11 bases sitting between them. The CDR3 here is CASSLRGSAYNEQFF. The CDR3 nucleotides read TGTGCCAGCAGCTTGCGCGGGTCGGCCTACAATGAGCAGTTCTTC.

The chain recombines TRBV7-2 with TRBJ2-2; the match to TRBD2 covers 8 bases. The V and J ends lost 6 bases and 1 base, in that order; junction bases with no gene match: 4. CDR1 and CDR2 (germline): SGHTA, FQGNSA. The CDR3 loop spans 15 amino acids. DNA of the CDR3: TGTGCCAGCAGACCCGGGACTAGGAACACCGGGGAGCTGTTTTTT. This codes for CASRPGTRNTGELFF.

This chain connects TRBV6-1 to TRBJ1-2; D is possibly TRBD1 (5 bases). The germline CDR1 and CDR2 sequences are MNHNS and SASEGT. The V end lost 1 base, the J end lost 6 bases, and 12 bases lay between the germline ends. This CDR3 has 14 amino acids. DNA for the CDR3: TGTGCCAGCAGTGAAGTGAGCAGGGACCATGGCTACACCTTC. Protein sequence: CASSEVSRDHGYTF.

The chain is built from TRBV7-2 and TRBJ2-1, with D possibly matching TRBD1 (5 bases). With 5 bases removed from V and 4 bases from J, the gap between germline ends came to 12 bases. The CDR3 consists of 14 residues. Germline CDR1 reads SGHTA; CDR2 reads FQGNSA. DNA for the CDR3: TGTGCCAGCAGCGAAACAGGACATTACAATGAGCAGTTCTTC. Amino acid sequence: CASSETGHYNEQFF.

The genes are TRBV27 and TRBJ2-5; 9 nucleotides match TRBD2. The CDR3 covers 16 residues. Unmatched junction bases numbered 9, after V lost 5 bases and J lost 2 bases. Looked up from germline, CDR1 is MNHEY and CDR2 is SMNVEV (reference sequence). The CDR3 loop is CASSHSLLAGQETQYF. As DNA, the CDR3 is TGTGCCAGCAGTCACTCGTTACTAGCGGGTCAAGAGACCCAGTACTTC.

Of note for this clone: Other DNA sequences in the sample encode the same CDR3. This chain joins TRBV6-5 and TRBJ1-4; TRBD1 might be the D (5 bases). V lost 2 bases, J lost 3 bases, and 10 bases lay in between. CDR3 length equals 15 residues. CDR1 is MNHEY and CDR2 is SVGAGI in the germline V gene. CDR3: CASSYGGGSNEKLFF. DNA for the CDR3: TGTGCCAGCAGTTACGGTGGGGGGTCTAATGAAAAACTGTTTTTT.

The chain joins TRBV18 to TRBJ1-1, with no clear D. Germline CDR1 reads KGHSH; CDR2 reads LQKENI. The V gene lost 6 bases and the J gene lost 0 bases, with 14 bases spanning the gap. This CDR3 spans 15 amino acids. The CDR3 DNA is TGTGCCAGCTCTCCCTCTACCCAGCTGAACACTGAAGCTTTCTTT. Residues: CASSPSTQLNTEAFF.

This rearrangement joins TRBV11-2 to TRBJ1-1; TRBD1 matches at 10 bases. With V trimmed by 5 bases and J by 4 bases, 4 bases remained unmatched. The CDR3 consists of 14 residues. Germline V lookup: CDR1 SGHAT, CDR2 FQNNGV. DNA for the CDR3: TGTGCCAGCAGCCCCGGGACAGGGGTCACTGAAGCTTTCTTT. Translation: CASSPGTGVTEAFF.

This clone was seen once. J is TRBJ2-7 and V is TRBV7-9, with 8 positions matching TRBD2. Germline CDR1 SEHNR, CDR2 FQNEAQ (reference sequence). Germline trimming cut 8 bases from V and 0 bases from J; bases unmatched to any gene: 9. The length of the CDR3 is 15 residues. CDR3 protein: CASVLQRGHSYEQYF. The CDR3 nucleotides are TGTGCCAGCGTACTCCAGCGGGGGCACTCCTACGAGCAGTACTTC.

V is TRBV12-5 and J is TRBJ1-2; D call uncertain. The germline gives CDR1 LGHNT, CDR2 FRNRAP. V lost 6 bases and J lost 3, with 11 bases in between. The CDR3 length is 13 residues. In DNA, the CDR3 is TGTGCTAGTGGCCCCCAGAAGGACTATGGCTACACCTTC. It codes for CASGPQKDYGYTF.